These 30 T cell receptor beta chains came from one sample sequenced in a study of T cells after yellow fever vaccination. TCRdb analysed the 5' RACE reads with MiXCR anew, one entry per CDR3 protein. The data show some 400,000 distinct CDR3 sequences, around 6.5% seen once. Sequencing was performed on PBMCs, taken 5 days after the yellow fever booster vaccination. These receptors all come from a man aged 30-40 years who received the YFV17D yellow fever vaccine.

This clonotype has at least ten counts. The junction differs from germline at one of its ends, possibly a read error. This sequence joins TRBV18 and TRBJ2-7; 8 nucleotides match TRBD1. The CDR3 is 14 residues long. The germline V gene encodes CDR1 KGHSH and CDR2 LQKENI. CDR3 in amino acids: CASSPGTGNYEQYF. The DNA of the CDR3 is TGCGCCAGCAGCCCTGGGACAGGAAACTACGAGCAGTACTTC.

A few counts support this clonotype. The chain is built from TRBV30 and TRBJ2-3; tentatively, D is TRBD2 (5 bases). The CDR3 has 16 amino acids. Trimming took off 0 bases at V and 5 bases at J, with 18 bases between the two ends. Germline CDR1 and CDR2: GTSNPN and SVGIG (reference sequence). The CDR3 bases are TGTGCCTGGAGTGTTGGCAATTCGCGGGCAGGAGATACGCAGTATTTT. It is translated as CAWSVGNSRAGDTQYF.

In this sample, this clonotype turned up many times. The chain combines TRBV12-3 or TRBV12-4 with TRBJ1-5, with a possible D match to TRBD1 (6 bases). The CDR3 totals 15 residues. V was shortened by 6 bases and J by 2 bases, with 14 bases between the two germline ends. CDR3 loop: CASRLGHLGNQPQHF. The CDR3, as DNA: TGTGCCAGCAGGCTGGGACATCTAGGCAATCAGCCCCAGCATTTT.

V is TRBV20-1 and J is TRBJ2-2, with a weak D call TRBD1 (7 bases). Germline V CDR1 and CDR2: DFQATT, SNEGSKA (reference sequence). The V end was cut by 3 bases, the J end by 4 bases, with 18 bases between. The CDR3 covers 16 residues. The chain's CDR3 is CSASPMEGAGTGELFF. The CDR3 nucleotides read TGCAGTGCTAGCCCCATGGAGGGGGCTGGCACCGGGGAGCTGTTTTTT.

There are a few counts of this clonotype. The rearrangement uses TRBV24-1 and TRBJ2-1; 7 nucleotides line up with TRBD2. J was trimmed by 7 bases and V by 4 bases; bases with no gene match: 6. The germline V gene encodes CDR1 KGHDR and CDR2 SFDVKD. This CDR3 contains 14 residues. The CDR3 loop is CATSDPSGNNEQFF. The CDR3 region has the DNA TGTGCCACCAGTGACCCCAGCGGGAATAATGAGCAGTTCTTC.

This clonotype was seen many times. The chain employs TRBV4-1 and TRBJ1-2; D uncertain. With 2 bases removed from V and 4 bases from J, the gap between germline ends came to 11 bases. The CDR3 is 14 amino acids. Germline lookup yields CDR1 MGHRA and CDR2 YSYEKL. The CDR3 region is CASSQIGSLYGYTF. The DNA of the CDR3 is TGCGCCAGCAGCCAAATCGGGTCGCTCTATGGCTACACCTTC.

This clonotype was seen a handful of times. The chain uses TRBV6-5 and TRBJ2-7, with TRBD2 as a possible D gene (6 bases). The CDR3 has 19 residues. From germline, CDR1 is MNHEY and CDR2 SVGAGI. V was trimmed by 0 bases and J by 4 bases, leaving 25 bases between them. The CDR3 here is CASSYSRGGANTHLYEQYF. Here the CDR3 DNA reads TGTGCCAGCAGTTACTCGAGGGGCGGGGCCAATACCCACCTTTACGAGCAGTACTTC.

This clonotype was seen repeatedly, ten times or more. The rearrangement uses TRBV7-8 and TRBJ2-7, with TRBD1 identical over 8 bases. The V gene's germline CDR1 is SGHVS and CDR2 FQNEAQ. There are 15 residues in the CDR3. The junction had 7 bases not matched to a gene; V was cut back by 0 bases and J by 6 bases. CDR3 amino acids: CASSLASQGAGEQYF. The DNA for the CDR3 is TGTGCCAGCAGCTTAGCTTCTCAGGGGGCGGGCGAGCAGTACTTC.

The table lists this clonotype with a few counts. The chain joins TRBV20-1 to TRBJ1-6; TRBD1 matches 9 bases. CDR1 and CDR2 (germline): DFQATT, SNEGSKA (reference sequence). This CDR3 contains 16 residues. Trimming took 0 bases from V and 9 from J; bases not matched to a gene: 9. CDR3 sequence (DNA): TGCAGTGCTAGAGAAACCGGGACAGGGTTTCGTTCACCCCTCCACTTT. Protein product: CSARETGTGFRSPLHF.

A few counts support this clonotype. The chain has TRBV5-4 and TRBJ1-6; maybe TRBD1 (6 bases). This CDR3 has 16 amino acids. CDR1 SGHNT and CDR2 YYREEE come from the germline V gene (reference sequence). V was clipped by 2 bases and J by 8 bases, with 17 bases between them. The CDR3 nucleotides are TGTGCCAGCAGCTTCGGTCCGACAGGACGGGATTCACCCCTCCACTTT. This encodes CASSFGPTGRDSPLHF.

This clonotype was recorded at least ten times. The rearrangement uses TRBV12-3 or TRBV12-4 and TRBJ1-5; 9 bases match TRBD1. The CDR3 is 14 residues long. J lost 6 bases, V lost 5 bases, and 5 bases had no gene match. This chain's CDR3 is CASSPGQGGQPQHF. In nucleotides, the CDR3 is TGTGCCAGCAGTCCGGGACAGGGTGGTCAGCCCCAGCATTTT.

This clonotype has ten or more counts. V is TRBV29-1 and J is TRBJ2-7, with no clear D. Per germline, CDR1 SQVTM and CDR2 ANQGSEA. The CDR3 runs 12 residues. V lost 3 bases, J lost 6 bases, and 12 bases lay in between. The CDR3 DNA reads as TGCAGCGTTGAGCCGACTTCAGGCGAGCAGTACTTC. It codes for CSVEPTSGEQYF.

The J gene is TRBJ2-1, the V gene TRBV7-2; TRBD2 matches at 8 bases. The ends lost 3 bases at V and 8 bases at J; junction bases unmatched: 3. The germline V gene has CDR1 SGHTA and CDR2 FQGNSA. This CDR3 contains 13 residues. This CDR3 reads CASSFGLADEQFF. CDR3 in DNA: TGTGCCAGCAGCTTCGGACTAGCCGATGAGCAGTTCTTC.

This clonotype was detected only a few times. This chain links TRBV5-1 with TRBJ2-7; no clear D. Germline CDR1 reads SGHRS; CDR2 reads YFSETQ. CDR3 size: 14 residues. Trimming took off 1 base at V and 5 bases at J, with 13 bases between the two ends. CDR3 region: CASSLREVWNEQYF. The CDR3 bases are TGCGCCAGCAGCTTGAGGGAAGTTTGGAACGAGCAGTACTTC.

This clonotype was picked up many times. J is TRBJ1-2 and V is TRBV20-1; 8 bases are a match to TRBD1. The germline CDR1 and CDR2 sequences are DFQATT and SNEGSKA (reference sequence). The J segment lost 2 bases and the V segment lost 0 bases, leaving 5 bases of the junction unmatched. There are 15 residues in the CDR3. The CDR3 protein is CSARETGEPNYGYTF. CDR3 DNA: TGCAGTGCTAGAGAGACAGGGGAGCCCAACTATGGCTACACCTTC.

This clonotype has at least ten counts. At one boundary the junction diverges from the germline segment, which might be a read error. The CDR3: CASSLQLAASYDEQFF. CDR3 nucleotides: TGCGCCAGCAGCTTGCAACTAGCGGCTTCCTACGATGAGCAGTTCTTC. The V gene is TRBV5-1, the J gene TRBJ2-1; 8 bases map to TRBD2. Germline V lookup: CDR1 SGHRS, CDR2 YFSETQ. The CDR3 sequence is 16 residues long.

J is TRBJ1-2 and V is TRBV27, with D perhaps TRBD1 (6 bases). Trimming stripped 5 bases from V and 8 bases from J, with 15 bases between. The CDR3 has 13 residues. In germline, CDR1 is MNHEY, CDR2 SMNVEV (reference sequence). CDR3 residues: CASSPGGPLGYTF. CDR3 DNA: TGTGCCAGCAGTCCCGGGGGCCCCCTCGGCTACACCTTC.

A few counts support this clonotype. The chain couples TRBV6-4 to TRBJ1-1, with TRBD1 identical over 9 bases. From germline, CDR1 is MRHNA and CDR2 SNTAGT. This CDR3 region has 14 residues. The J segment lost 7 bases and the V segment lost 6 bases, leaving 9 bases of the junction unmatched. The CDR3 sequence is CASRAGQGWGEAFF. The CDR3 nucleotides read TGTGCCAGCAGGGCAGGACAGGGGTGGGGTGAAGCTTTCTTT.

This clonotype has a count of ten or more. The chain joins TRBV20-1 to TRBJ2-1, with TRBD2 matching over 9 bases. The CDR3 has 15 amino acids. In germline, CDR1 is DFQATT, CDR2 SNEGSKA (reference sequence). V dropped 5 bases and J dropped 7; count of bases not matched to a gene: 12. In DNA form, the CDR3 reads TGCAGTGCTCCGAGGGGTAGCGGGAGTGGTAATGAGCAGTTCTTC. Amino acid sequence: CSAPRGSGSGNEQFF.

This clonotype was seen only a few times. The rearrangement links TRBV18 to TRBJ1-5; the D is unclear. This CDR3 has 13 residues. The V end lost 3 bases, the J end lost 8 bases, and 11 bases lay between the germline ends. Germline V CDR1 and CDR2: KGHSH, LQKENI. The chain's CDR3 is CASSPGMGEPQHF. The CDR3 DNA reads TGTGCCAGCTCACCGGGGATGGGTGAGCCCCAGCATTTT.

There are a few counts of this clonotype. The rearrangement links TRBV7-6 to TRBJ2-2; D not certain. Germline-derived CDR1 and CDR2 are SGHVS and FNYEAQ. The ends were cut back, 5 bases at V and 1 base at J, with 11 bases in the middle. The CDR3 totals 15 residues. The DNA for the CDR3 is TGTGCCAGCAGCCGCCAGCAGATGAACACCGGGGAGCTGTTTTTT. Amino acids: CASSRQQMNTGELFF.

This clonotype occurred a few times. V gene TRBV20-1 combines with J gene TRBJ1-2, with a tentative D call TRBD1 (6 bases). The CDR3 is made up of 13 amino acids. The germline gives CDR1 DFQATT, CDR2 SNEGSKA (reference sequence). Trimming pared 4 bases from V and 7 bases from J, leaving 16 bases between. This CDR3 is CSAIYTQGPGYTF. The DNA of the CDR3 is TGCAGTGCTATTTACACCCAGGGGCCTGGCTACACCTTC.

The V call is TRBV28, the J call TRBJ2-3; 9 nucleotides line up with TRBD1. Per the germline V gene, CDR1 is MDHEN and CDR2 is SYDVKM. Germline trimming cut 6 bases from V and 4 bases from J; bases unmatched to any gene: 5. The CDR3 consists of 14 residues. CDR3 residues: CASRPGTGSDTQYF. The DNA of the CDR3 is TGTGCCAGCAGACCCGGGACAGGGTCAGATACGCAGTATTTT.

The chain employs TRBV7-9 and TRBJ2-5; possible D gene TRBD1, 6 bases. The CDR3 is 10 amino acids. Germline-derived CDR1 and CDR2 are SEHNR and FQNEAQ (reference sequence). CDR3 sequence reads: CAGAQETQYF. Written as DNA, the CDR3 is TGTGCGGGGGCCCAAGAGACCCAGTACTTC.

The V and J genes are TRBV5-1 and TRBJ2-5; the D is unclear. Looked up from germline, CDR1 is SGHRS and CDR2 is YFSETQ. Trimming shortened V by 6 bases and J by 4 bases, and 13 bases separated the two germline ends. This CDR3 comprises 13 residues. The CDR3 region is CASTVRSGETQYF. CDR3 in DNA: TGCGCCAGCACGGTCAGAAGTGGAGAGACCCAGTACTTC.

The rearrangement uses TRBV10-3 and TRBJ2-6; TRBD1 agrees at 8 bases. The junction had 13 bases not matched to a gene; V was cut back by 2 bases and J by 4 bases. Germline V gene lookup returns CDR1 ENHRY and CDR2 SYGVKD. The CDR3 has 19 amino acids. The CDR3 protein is CAISETPPGGSSGANVLTF. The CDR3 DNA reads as TGTGCCATCAGTGAGACTCCCCCAGGGGGCTCGTCAGGGGCCAACGTCCTGACTTTC.

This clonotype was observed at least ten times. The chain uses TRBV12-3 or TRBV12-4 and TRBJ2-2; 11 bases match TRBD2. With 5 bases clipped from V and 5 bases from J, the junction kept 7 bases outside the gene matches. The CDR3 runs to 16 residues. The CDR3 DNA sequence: TGTGCCAGCAGTCTAGGACTAGCGGGTGGAACCGGGGAGCTGTTTTTT. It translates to CASSLGLAGGTGELFF.

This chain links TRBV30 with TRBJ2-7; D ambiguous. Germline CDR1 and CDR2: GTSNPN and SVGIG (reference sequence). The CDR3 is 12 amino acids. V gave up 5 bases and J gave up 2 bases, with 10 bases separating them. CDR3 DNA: TGTGCCTGGTCGTTTGGGACCTACGAGCAGTACTTC. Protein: CAWSFGTYEQYF.

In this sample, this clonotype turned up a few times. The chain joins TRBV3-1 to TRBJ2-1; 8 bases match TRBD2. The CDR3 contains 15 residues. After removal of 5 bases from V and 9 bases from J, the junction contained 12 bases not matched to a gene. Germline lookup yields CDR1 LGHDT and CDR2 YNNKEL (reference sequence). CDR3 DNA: TGTGCCAGCAGCGCCATGACGGGAGGGCCCTTTGAGCAGTTCTTC. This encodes CASSAMTGGPFEQFF.

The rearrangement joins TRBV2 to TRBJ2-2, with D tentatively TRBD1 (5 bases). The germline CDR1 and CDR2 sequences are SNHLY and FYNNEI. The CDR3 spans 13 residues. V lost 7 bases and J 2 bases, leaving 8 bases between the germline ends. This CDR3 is CASKQANTGELFF. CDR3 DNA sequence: TGTGCCAGCAAACAGGCCAACACCGGGGAGCTGTTTTTT.